The clone carrying this T cell receptor beta chain was picked up a small number of times. Unique molecular identifiers tagged the TCRbeta library. Each CDR3 protein is one row after TCRdb ran MiXCR on the PCR reads. This table holds over 300,000 distinct CDR3 sequences, over 9% found once. Per germline, CDR1 SGDLS and CDR2 YYNGEE. Unmatched junction bases numbered 11, after V lost 2 bases and J lost 0 bases. CDR3 length: 18 residues. This sample is part of a study of T-cell reconstitution after alpha-beta-depleted transplantation in children. The clonotype comes from a human donor who donated a stem cell graft to a child with acute lymphoblastic leukemia. The rearrangement joins TRBV9 to TRBJ2-1; the match to TRBD2 covers 7 bases. The sample consisted of PBMCs from the stem cell graft donor, taken from the stem cell graft. The CDR3 DNA is TGTGCCAGCAGCGTCGGGGGGAATACCCGGAGCTCCTACAATGAGCAGTTCTTC. Protein: CASSVGGNTRSSYNEQFF.